This is a list of T cell receptor beta chains from one sample in a study of beta chain features in type 1 diabetes. Assay: immunoSEQ multiplex PCR; the TCRdb copy retains only in-frame clones and omits some. Of roughly 230,000 clones in the sample, about a tenth are singletons; the top ten hold more than 0.015%. Sequenced sample: naive CD4+ T cells from blood. These receptors were collected from a man younger than 40 with type 1 diabetes. Each CDR3 is given with its conserved first and last residue. A D gene is named only where the DNA matches it firmly. Size tells how often a clone was seen (once, few, many) or the class of an expanded clone, and some rows leave it out.

v_call: TRBV5-1
j_call: TRBJ2-1
d_call: NA
clone_size: few
cdr3_nt: TGCGCCAGCAGCTTGGGGGGGCCGCTCTACAATGAGCAGTTCTTC
cdr3_aa: CASSLGGPLYNEQFF

v_call: TRBV30
j_call: TRBJ2-1
d_call: NA
clone_size: NA
cdr3_nt: TGTGCCTGGAGCGTTGGGGCGTCGAAGCAGTTCTTC
cdr3_aa: CAWSVGASKQFF

v_call: TRBV4-2
j_call: TRBJ2-5
d_call: TRBD2
clone_size: NA
cdr3_nt: TGTGCCAGCAGCCAAGAGGGAGCGGGGTTCCAAGAGACCCAGTACTTC
cdr3_aa: CASSQEGAGFQETQYF

v_call: TRBV25-1
j_call: TRBJ2-7
d_call: TRBD2
clone_size: NA
cdr3_nt: TGTGCCAGCAGTGGCCAGGGACTAGCGAGGGAGCAGTACTTC
cdr3_aa: CASSGQGLAREQYF

v_call: TRBV5-1
j_call: TRBJ2-3
d_call: NA
clone_size: NA
cdr3_nt: TGCGCCAGCAGCTCCGAGAACAGGTTTACGCAGTATTTT
cdr3_aa: CASSSENRFTQYF

v_call: TRBV30
j_call: TRBJ1-1
d_call: NA
clone_size: NA
cdr3_nt: TGTGCCTGGACCCGAGGAGGGTCCCGGGAAGCTTTCTTT
cdr3_aa: CAWTRGGSREAFF

v_call: TRBV5-1
j_call: TRBJ2-5
d_call: TRBD2
clone_size: NA
cdr3_nt: TGCGCCAGCAGCAGGGGACTAGCGGACCAAGAGACCCAGTACTTC
cdr3_aa: CASSRGLADQETQYF

v_call: TRBV5-6
j_call: TRBJ2-7
d_call: TRBD2
clone_size: NA
cdr3_nt: TGTGCCAGCAGCCCGCGGCGGGGGGGCGACGAGCAGTACTTC
cdr3_aa: CASSPRRGGDEQYF

v_call: TRBV2
j_call: TRBJ1-2
d_call: NA
clone_size: few
cdr3_nt: TGTGCCAGCAGCAAAAGTGAGGAGGGAGGCTACACCTTC
cdr3_aa: CASSKSEEGGYTF

v_call: TRBV5-4
j_call: TRBJ1-2
d_call: NA
clone_size: NA
cdr3_nt: TGTGCCAGCAGCTTGTTGATGGGGGCTGGCTTCCGTGGCTACACCTTC
cdr3_aa: CASSLLMGAGFRGYTF

v_call: TRBV2
j_call: TRBJ2-7
d_call: TRBD1
clone_size: few
cdr3_nt: TGTGCCAGCAACGCCCGGGACAGGGGCTCCTACGAGCAGTACTTC
cdr3_aa: CASNARDRGSYEQYF

v_call: TRBV28
j_call: TRBJ2-5
d_call: NA
clone_size: few
cdr3_nt: TGTGCCAGCAGACCCTCGGGTGGGGCGGAGACCCAGTACTTC
cdr3_aa: CASRPSGGAETQYF

v_call: TRBV10-3
j_call: TRBJ1-6
d_call: TRBD1
clone_size: few
cdr3_nt: TGTGCCATCAGTGACCGAGACAGGGCCTCACCCCTCCACTTT
cdr3_aa: CAISDRDRASPLHF

v_call: TRBV2
j_call: TRBJ1-4
d_call: NA
clone_size: few
cdr3_nt: TGTGCCAGCAGTTCGACGACGGGGGAAAAACTGTTTTTT
cdr3_aa: CASSSTTGEKLFF

v_call: TRBV4-3
j_call: TRBJ2-1
d_call: TRBD2
clone_size: few
cdr3_nt: TGCGCCAGCAGCCGTTGGAGGACTAGCGGTGAGCAGTTCTTC
cdr3_aa: CASSRWRTSGEQFF

v_call: TRBV7-2
j_call: TRBJ2-3
d_call: NA
clone_size: NA
cdr3_nt: TGTGCCAGCAGCTTAGGAGTGCGGGGGCCCACAGATACGCAGTATTTT
cdr3_aa: CASSLGVRGPTDTQYF

v_call: TRBV6-5
j_call: TRBJ1-1
d_call: NA
clone_size: NA
cdr3_nt: TGTGCCACCTCCGCAGGGAGGGACACTGAAGCTTTCTTT
cdr3_aa: CATSAGRDTEAFF

v_call: TRBV7-3
j_call: TRBJ2-5
d_call: NA
clone_size: NA
cdr3_nt: TGTGCCAGCAGCTTGGAACGGGAAGAGACCCAGTACTTC
cdr3_aa: CASSLEREETQYF

v_call: TRBV4-1
j_call: TRBJ2-5
d_call: NA
clone_size: NA
cdr3_nt: TGCGCCAGCAGCCAGGGCTTGCCCGGGGGGCAACGGGAGACCCAGTACTTC
cdr3_aa: CASSQGLPGGQRETQYF

v_call: TRBV5-1
j_call: TRBJ2-3
d_call: NA
clone_size: few
cdr3_nt: TGCGCCAGCAGCTTTGGCGGATACACAGATACGCAGTATTTT
cdr3_aa: CASSFGGYTDTQYF

v_call: TRBV29-1
j_call: TRBJ1-6
d_call: NA
clone_size: NA
cdr3_nt: TGCAGCGTACGTTGGCAGGGTCGTAATTCACCCCTCCACTTT
cdr3_aa: CSVRWQGRNSPLHF

v_call: TRBV25-1
j_call: TRBJ2-3
d_call: TRBD2
clone_size: few
cdr3_nt: TGTGCCAGCAGTAACTGGGAGGGGCCGCTCACAGATACGCAGTATTTT
cdr3_aa: CASSNWEGPLTDTQYF

v_call: TRBV5-6
j_call: TRBJ2-1
d_call: NA
clone_size: NA
cdr3_nt: TGTGCCAGCAGCCTGCGGGGGCGGAGCTCCTACAATGAGCAGTTCTTC
cdr3_aa: CASSLRGRSSYNEQFF

v_call: TRBV7-9
j_call: TRBJ2-7
d_call: NA
clone_size: few
cdr3_nt: TGTGCCAGCGCATTTGAGGCGGTAGCCTACGAGCAGTACTTC
cdr3_aa: CASAFEAVAYEQYF

v_call: TRBV12-5
j_call: TRBJ2-7
d_call: NA
clone_size: NA
cdr3_nt: TGTGCTAGTGGTCCTCCCTACGAGCAGTACTTC
cdr3_aa: CASGPPYEQYF

v_call: TRBV11-2
j_call: TRBJ1-6
d_call: NA
clone_size: NA
cdr3_nt: TGTGCCAGCAGCACCATTACAGGGATCTCACCCCTCCACTTT
cdr3_aa: CASSTITGISPLHF

v_call: TRBV29-1
j_call: TRBJ2-7
d_call: NA
clone_size: few
cdr3_nt: TGCAGCGTTGCCACAGGGTTGGACGAGCAGTACTTC
cdr3_aa: CSVATGLDEQYF

v_call: TRBV9
j_call: TRBJ2-3
d_call: TRBD1
clone_size: few
cdr3_nt: TGTGCCAGCAGCGCACAGGGGGTCGCAGATACGCAGTATTTT
cdr3_aa: CASSAQGVADTQYF

v_call: TRBV7-9
j_call: TRBJ2-1
d_call: TRBD2
clone_size: few
cdr3_nt: TGTGCCAGCAGGGGAACTAGCGGGCGTGACAATGAGCAGTTCTTC
cdr3_aa: CASRGTSGRDNEQFF

v_call: TRBV7-2
j_call: TRBJ2-5
d_call: TRBD2
clone_size: few
cdr3_nt: TGTGCCAGCAGCACGCGACTAGCTGAGACCCAGTACTTC
cdr3_aa: CASSTRLAETQYF